This TCR beta chain was profiled in a study of early T cells in non-severe SARS-CoV-2 infection. Study-level findings and limits: The VDJdb matching leaned toward anti-spike CD8 responses and overlooked private and CD4 specificities.

Regarding this clonotype: Its antigen is as yet unknown.

Individual cDNA molecules were tagged with unique molecular identifiers, the study reported. MiXCR, run by TCRdb on the 5' RACE reads, gives a single entry per CDR3 protein. The profile covers roughly 25,000 distinct CDR3 sequences, with 4.3% appearing a single time and approximately 15% taken by the ten largest. CDR3 length: 14 amino acids. J was trimmed by 3 bases and V by 5 bases; bases with no gene match: 6. Looked up from germline, CDR1 is SGHRS and CDR2 is YFSETQ. This chain uses TRBV5-1 with TRBJ2-5, with 8 bases lining up with TRBD1. Source material: whole blood. This clonotype was sampled from an adult who was a healthcare worker with PCR-confirmed SARS-CoV-2 infection or an uninfected control (not recorded which). The CDR3 reads CASRHGTGEETQYF. The CDR3 DNA reads as TGCGCCAGCAGGCACGGGACAGGTGAAGAGACCCAGTACTTC.